The 9 T cell receptor beta chains below all came from one sample that was sequenced in a study of blood T cell repertoires in COVID-19 (dated by TCRdb to about 2020). The method was the immunoSEQ multiplex PCR assay. Not all clones reach the TCRdb copy of this immuneACCESS table, which keeps in-frame sequences only. Checked studies attribute under half of the gap to unresolved V genes and leave the rest unexplained. This sample gives a few hundred thousand clones in total; 85% to 90% of them show up just once. The ten largest clones add up to about 10% of the sample. The sequenced sample consisted of PBMCs or T cells enriched from blood (not recorded which). These receptors all come from a woman aged 18-35 years who had recovered from COVID-19.

This rearrangement joins TRBV4-2 to TRBJ2-1; 9 bases align to TRBD2. V was clipped by 5 bases and J by 10 bases; unmatched bases: 6. CDR3 length: 13 residues. Per germline, CDR1 LGHNA and CDR2 YNFKEQ. The DNA of the CDR3 is TGTGCCAGCAGCGGCGGGAGGGCCGGGGAGCAGTTCTTC. Its translation is CASSGGRAGEQFF.

The chain has TRBV28 and TRBJ1-4, with a weak D call TRBD1 (6 bases). Germline assignment: CDR1 MDHEN and CDR2 SYDVKM. The CDR3 loop spans 13 amino acids. Trimming cost V 6 bases and J 5 bases, with 10 bases left between them. Written as DNA, the CDR3 is TGTGCCAGCAGCGAGACAGGAAATGAAAAACTGTTTTTT. Translation gives CASSETGNEKLFF. Filled out from reference TRBV28 and TRBJ1-4, the complete variable domain reads DVKVTQSSRYLVKRTGEKVFLECVQDMDHENMFWYRQDPGLGLRLIYFSYDVKMKEKGDIPEGYSVSREKKERFSLILESASTNQTSMYLCASSETGNEKLFFGSGTQLSVL.

The rearrangement links TRBV19 to TRBJ2-1, with 8 bases that match TRBD2. This CDR3 is built from 15 residues. CDR1 is LNHDA, CDR2 SQIVND, per germline (reference sequence). V gave up 6 bases and J gave up 8 bases; unmatched junction bases: 12. The CDR3 DNA reads as TGTGCCAGTAGGTGGACTAGCCGGCCTTACGATGAGCAGTTCTTC. This sequence encodes CASRWTSRPYDEQFF.

In the case of this clone: The sample holds other DNA sequences that translate to the same CDR3. The chain is built from TRBV28 and TRBJ2-7; D remains unclear. The germline V and J ends were trimmed by 3 bases and 0 bases, with 3 bases remaining between them. Germline V gene sequence: CDR1 MDHEN, CDR2 SYDVKM. This CDR3 has 12 amino acids. CDR3: CASSFSSYEQYF. In DNA, the CDR3 is TGTGCCAGCAGTTTCTCCTCCTACGAGCAGTACTTC.

The rearrangement links TRBV28 to TRBJ1-2; D is unclear. CDR1 and CDR2 (germline): MDHEN, SYDVKM. The CDR3 runs 14 residues. Trimming left V 2 bases short and J 2 bases short, with 9 bases between. CDR3 DNA sequence: TGTGCCAGCAGTTTAATCCCCCTAAACTATGGCTACACCTTC. Protein: CASSLIPLNYGYTF.

In this sample, this clone turned up a few times. The rearrangement joins TRBV5-1 to TRBJ2-7; D possibly corresponds to TRBD2 (5 bases). Trimming cost V 0 bases and J 1 base, with 8 bases left between them. This CDR3 has 14 amino acids. The germline CDR1 and CDR2 sequences are SGHRS and YFSETQ. In DNA, the CDR3 is TGCGCCAGCAGCTTGGTCGGGGAATCCTACGAGCAGTACTTC. It encodes CASSLVGESYEQYF.

The chain uses TRBV18 and TRBJ1-5; D gene uncertain. CDR1 is KGHSH, CDR2 LQKENI, per germline. V dropped 3 bases and J dropped 6 bases, with 9 bases sitting between them. CDR3 length: 13 amino acids. The CDR3 region has the DNA TGTGCCAGCTCACCGGAGGGATCTCAGCCCCAGCATTTT. It codes for CASSPEGSQPQHF.

The chain links TRBV6-1 to TRBJ1-1, with TRBD1 matching 11 bases. V trimming: 2 bases; J trimming: 3 bases; junction bases outside the gene matches: 5. The CDR3 extends over 16 amino acids. Germline lookup yields CDR1 MNHNS and CDR2 SASEGT. Written as DNA, the CDR3 is TGTGCCAGCAGTGAAAGGACAGGGGGCTATGACACTGAAGCTTTCTTT. Translation: CASSERTGGYDTEAFF.

Details on this clone: The same CDR3 arises from other DNA sequences in this sample as well. The chain couples TRBV5-1 to TRBJ2-5; the match to TRBD2 covers 11 bases. The CDR3 has 15 residues. Germline-derived CDR1 and CDR2 are SGHRS and YFSETQ. Germline trimming cut 1 base from V and 4 bases from J; bases unmatched to any gene: 3. The CDR3 reads CASSLTSGGGETQYF. The CDR3 nucleotides are TGCGCCAGCAGCTTGACTAGCGGGGGAGGAGAGACCCAGTACTTC.